This passage covers 25 T cell receptor beta chains from one sample sequenced in a study of radiation and T cells in renal cell carcinoma. Sample treatment: treatment-naive control, cytoreductive nephrectomy. The assay was immunoSEQ multiplex PCR, and TCRdb's table has in-frame clones only and misses some. Here the sample spans 15,000 or so clones, roughly 60% being singletons. This specimen consisted of tumor tissue, obtained from a patient whose treatment was nephrectomy without radiotherapy. The receptor source for this set is a man aged 60 to 69 with renal cell carcinoma.

J is TRBJ1-5 and V is TRBV7-2, with D uncertain. The length of the CDR3 is 13 residues. Trimming left V 5 bases short and J 0 bases short, with 5 bases between. Germline V gene lookup returns CDR1 SGHTA and CDR2 FQGNSA. The CDR3 sequence: CASSRYSNQPQHF. In DNA form, the CDR3 reads TGTGCCAGCAGCCGGTATAGCAATCAGCCCCAGCATTTT.

This clone was found a few times. CDR3 residues: CASSLGQGAGEAFF. CDR3 sequence (DNA): TGCGCCAGCAGCTTGGGACAGGGGGCTGGTGAAGCTTTCTTT. The chain has TRBV5-1 and TRBJ1-1, with 10 nucleotides matching TRBD1. With 0 bases clipped from V and 7 bases from J, the junction kept 3 bases outside the gene matches. This CDR3 is 14 amino acids long. Germline V gene lookup returns CDR1 SGHRS and CDR2 YFSETQ.

J is TRBJ1-6 and V is TRBV2, with D tentatively TRBD1 (5 bases). V lost 1 base to trimming and J lost 5 bases, with 6 bases between them. CDR1 is SNHLY, CDR2 FYNNEI, per germline. There are 14 residues in the CDR3. The CDR3 bases are TGTGCCAGCAGTGAAGTGGGGGATAATTCACCCCTCCACTTT. Its translation is CASSEVGDNSPLHF.

There are a few counts of this clone. The chain has TRBV5-1 and TRBJ1-1, with D possibly being TRBD1 (5 bases). The CDR3 length is 15 residues. Per germline, CDR1 SGHRS and CDR2 YFSETQ. The V and J ends lost 1 base and 6 bases respectively, with 16 bases between them. CDR3 DNA: TGCGCCAGCAGCTTGATGGGTCAGGGTAGTGCTGAAGCTTTCTTT. Protein sequence: CASSLMGQGSAEAFF.

This chain joins TRBV7-9 and TRBJ2-1; 10 bases match TRBD1. The germline V gene encodes CDR1 SEHNR and CDR2 FQNEAQ (reference sequence). This CDR3 spans 13 amino acids. The trim removed 4 bases at V and 6 bases at J, leaving 0 bases unmatched. In nucleotides, the CDR3 is TGTGCCAGCAGCTGGACAGGGGGCAATGAGCAGTTCTTC. This codes for CASSWTGGNEQFF.

The V and J genes are TRBV28 and TRBJ2-5, with 7 positions matching TRBD2. Germline values: CDR1 MDHEN, CDR2 SYDVKM. Trimming at V came to 7 bases and at J to 7 bases, leaving 9 bases not matched to a gene. The CDR3 extends over 13 amino acids. The chain's CDR3 is CASTIAGPGTQYF. The DNA of the CDR3 is TGTGCCAGCACCATAGCGGGTCCGGGGACCCAGTACTTC.

The V call is TRBV5-1, the J call TRBJ1-1; unclear D gene. Trimming took 1 base from V and 7 from J, leaving 5 bases between them. This CDR3 is 11 amino acids long. The germline CDR1 and CDR2 sequences are SGHRS and YFSETQ. Here the CDR3 DNA reads TGCGCCAGCAGCTTGAATGGTGAAGCTTTCTTT. Protein sequence: CASSLNGEAFF.

In DNA, the CDR3 is TGCGCCAGCAGCTTGGACCCCTTCTCGGAAGGGATAAGAAACACCATATATTTT. Translated, it gives CASSLDPFSEGIRNTIYF. The V and J genes are TRBV5-1 and TRBJ1-3; the D is unclear. This CDR3 is 18 amino acids long. The V end was cut by 0 bases, the J end by 5 bases, with 21 bases between. Germline V gives CDR1 SGHRS, CDR2 YFSETQ. Full variable domain (missing parts from reference TRBV5-1 and TRBJ1-3): KAGVTQTPRYLIKTRGQQVTLSCSPISGHRSVSWYQQTPGQGLQFLFEYFSETQRNKGNFPGRFSGRQFSNSRSEMNVSTLELGDSALYLCASSLDPFSEGIRNTIYFGEGSWLTVV.

The chain uses TRBV5-1 and TRBJ1-2; D perhaps matches TRBD1 (6 bases). The V gene's germline CDR1 is SGHRS and CDR2 YFSETQ. The CDR3 loop spans 14 amino acids. Trimming cost V 3 bases and J 8 bases, with 17 bases left between them. The CDR3 loop is CASSSTGTRLGYTF. In DNA form, the CDR3 reads TGCGCCAGCAGCTCGACAGGCACCCGGCTCGGCTACACCTTC. Looking up the rest from reference TRBV5-1 and TRBJ1-2 gives the full variable domain: KAGVTQTPRYLIKTRGQQVTLSCSPISGHRSVSWYQQTPGQGLQFLFEYFSETQRNKGNFPGRFSGRQFSNSRSEMNVSTLELGDSALYLCASSSTGTRLGYTFGSGTRLTVV.

In the case of this clone: The junction and the germline gene differ at one end; a read error may be behind it. The same CDR3 can be traced to other DNA sequences in this sample. The chain joins TRBV4-3 to TRBJ1-6; 10 nucleotides agree with TRBD1. The CDR3 has 16 residues. Germline lookup yields CDR1 LGHNA and CDR2 YSLEER. CDR3: CASSQDRGTGASPLHF. CDR3 bases: TGCGCCAGTAGCCAAGATCGGGGGACAGGGGCCTCACCCCTCCACTTT.

This clone has just a few counts. This chain uses TRBV29-1 with TRBJ1-4; D gene unclear. V lost 4 bases and J 4 bases, leaving 7 bases between the germline ends. The CDR3 length is 12 residues. Germline V lookup: CDR1 SQVTM, CDR2 ANQGSEA. This CDR3 is CSVVASNEKLFF. As DNA, the CDR3 is TGCAGCGTTGTAGCGAGTAATGAAAAACTGTTTTTT. The whole variable domain, filled in from reference TRBV29-1 and TRBJ1-4, reads SAVISQKPSRDICQRGTSLTIQCQVDSQVTMMFWYRQQPGQSLTLIATANQGSEATYESGFVIDKFPISRPNLTFSTLTVSNMSPEDSSIYLCSVVASNEKLFFGSGTQLSVL.

Only a few counts were recorded for this clone. This sequence joins TRBV9 and TRBJ1-4; D perhaps matches TRBD1 (6 bases). The CDR3 loop spans 17 amino acids. CDR1 is SGDLS, CDR2 YYNGEE, per germline. V shed 2 bases and J shed 3 bases, with 17 bases lying between them. CDR3 sequence (DNA): TGTGCCAGCAGCGTGGGAAGTCCGGGGGCTCCTAATGAAAAACTGTTTTTT. Its translation: CASSVGSPGAPNEKLFF.

The genes are TRBV7-9 and TRBJ1-1; 7 bases fit TRBD1. The V and J ends lost 0 bases and 4 bases, in that order; junction bases with no gene match: 8. The CDR3 runs 16 residues. The germline CDR1 and CDR2 sequences are SEHNR and FQNEAQ (reference sequence). CDR3 nucleotides: TGTGCCAGCAGCTTAGCGCATGACAGGGATGGCACTGAAGCTTTCTTT. As protein: CASSLAHDRDGTEAFF.

This clone was observed a handful of times. This chain uses TRBV28 with TRBJ2-1, with 12 bases fitting TRBD2. With 4 bases clipped from V and 8 bases from J, the junction kept 9 bases outside the gene matches. CDR1 and CDR2 (germline): MDHEN, SYDVKM. CDR3 length: 16 residues. This CDR3 reads CASSSIRLAGEYEQFF. CDR3 bases: TGTGCCAGCAGTTCCATACGACTAGCGGGAGAGTATGAGCAGTTCTTC.

The rearrangement uses TRBV2 and TRBJ1-4; no definite D call. Trimming shortened V by 6 bases and J by 0 bases, and 14 bases separated the two germline ends. Germline values: CDR1 SNHLY, CDR2 FYNNEI. The length of the CDR3 is 16 residues. The CDR3: CASRRVTHATNEKLFF. CDR3 DNA sequence: TGTGCCAGCAGACGGGTCACACATGCAACTAATGAAAAACTGTTTTTT. Complete variable domain (other parts from reference TRBV2 and TRBJ1-4): EPEVTQTPSHQVTQMGQEVILRCVPISNHLYFYWYRQILGQKVEFLVSFYNNEISEKSEIFDDQFSVERPDGSNFTLKIRSTKLEDSAMYFCASRRVTHATNEKLFFGSGTQLSVL.

J is TRBJ2-5 and V is TRBV4-1; 8 nucleotides agree with TRBD2. This CDR3 contains 15 residues. V lost 2 bases and J lost 3; bases outside the gene matches: 5. Per germline, CDR1 MGHRA and CDR2 YSYEKL. The CDR3 DNA sequence: TGCGCCAGCAGCCAACCGACTAGCGTGAAAGAGACCCAGTACTTC. It translates to CASSQPTSVKETQYF.

This clone has only one observation. The J gene is TRBJ2-2, the V gene TRBV4-2; TRBD2 agrees at 7 bases. The V gene's germline CDR1 is LGHNA and CDR2 YNFKEQ. The length of the CDR3 is 17 residues. V lost 0 bases to trimming and J lost 5 bases; unmatched junction nucleotides: 9. The CDR3 coding sequence is TGTGCCAGCAGCCAAGATAAGGGGACTACTTCTACCGGGGAGCTGTTTTTT. Translating gives CASSQDKGTTSTGELFF.

The chain is built from TRBV5-1 and TRBJ1-2; D remains unclear. V lost 3 bases and J lost 4, with 7 bases in between. CDR1 and CDR2 (germline): SGHRS, YFSETQ. CDR3 length: 12 residues. This CDR3 reads CASSYDTYGYTF. The CDR3 DNA is TGCGCCAGCAGCTATGACACCTATGGCTACACCTTC. Drawing the rest from reference TRBV5-1 and TRBJ1-2, the complete variable domain is KAGVTQTPRYLIKTRGQQVTLSCSPISGHRSVSWYQQTPGQGLQFLFEYFSETQRNKGNFPGRFSGRQFSNSRSEMNVSTLELGDSALYLCASSYDTYGYTFGSGTRLTVV.

J is TRBJ2-4 and V is TRBV6-1; D uncertain. Trimming pared 7 bases from V and 0 bases from J, leaving 4 bases between. The germline V gene encodes CDR1 MNHNS and CDR2 SASEGT. CDR3 size: 12 residues. The CDR3 DNA reads TGTGCCAGCACCGTAGCCAAAAACATTCAGTACTTC. Protein sequence: CASTVAKNIQYF.

The chain recombines TRBV18 with TRBJ2-7; D unresolved. CDR3 length: 14 residues. CDR1 is KGHSH and CDR2 is LQKENI in the germline V gene. The V and J ends lost 6 bases and 1 base respectively, with 13 bases between them. CDR3 loop: CASSPQAGSYEQYF. The DNA for the CDR3 is TGTGCCAGCTCGCCCCAAGCCGGATCCTACGAGCAGTACTTC. Variable domain in full (rest from reference TRBV18 and TRBJ2-7): NAGVMQNPRHLVRRRGQEARLRCSPMKGHSHVYWYRQLPEEGLKFMVYLQKENIIDESGMPKERFSAEFPKEGPSILRIQQVVRGDSAAYFCASSPQAGSYEQYFGPGTRLTVT.

This clone was detected only once. This sequence joins TRBV27 and TRBJ2-2, with D perhaps matching TRBD2 (6 bases). V was shortened by 2 bases and J by 2 bases, with 12 bases between the two germline ends. The CDR3 is 16 residues long. Germline V gene data show CDR1 as MNHEY and CDR2 as SMNVEV (reference sequence). Written as DNA, the CDR3 is TGTGCCAGCAGTTTAGGGCGGGGCCGAAACACCGGGGAGCTGTTTTTT. This codes for CASSLGRGRNTGELFF.

In the case of this clone: The identical CDR3 is also encoded by other nucleotide sequences in the sample. The CDR3 sequence: CASSLSLAGSYNEQFF. CDR3 in DNA: TGTGCCAGCAGCTTATCCCTAGCGGGCTCCTACAATGAGCAGTTCTTC. The gene calls are TRBV7-9 and TRBJ2-1, with 8 bases aligning to TRBD2. J was trimmed by 0 bases and V by 2 bases; bases with no gene match: 3. In germline, CDR1 is SEHNR, CDR2 FQNEAQ (reference sequence). This CDR3 is built from 16 residues.

This clone was detected once. The V call is TRBV19, the J call TRBJ2-7; 7 bases are shared with TRBD1. The V gene end was trimmed by 5 bases and the J gene end by 6 bases; junction bases not matched to a gene: 4. From germline, CDR1 is LNHDA and CDR2 SQIVND (reference sequence). This CDR3 spans 12 amino acids. The CDR3 loop reads CASSDRAREQYF. The CDR3, as DNA: TGTGCCAGTAGTGACAGGGCCCGCGAGCAGTACTTC.

This chain joins TRBV19 and TRBJ2-1; D may match TRBD1 or TRBD2 (6 bases each). V lost 7 bases to trimming and J lost 2 bases, with 15 bases between them. The V gene's germline CDR1 is LNHDA and CDR2 SQIVND (reference sequence). The CDR3 runs 15 residues. CDR3 sequence (DNA): TGTGCCAGTACCCCGGGGGCAGTAACCTACAATGAGCAGTTCTTC. Its protein product is CASTPGAVTYNEQFF.

The CDR3 nucleotides are TGTGCCAGCAGTGAATTTAGGGGTGGGCCAGAGACCCAGTACTTC. As protein: CASSEFRGGPETQYF. The chain joins TRBV25-1 to TRBJ2-5, with D tentatively TRBD1 (5 bases). Germline CDR1 is MGHDK and CDR2 is SYGVNS. V was trimmed by 1 base and J by 4 bases, leaving 13 bases between them. The CDR3 sequence is 15 residues long.